Below, one T cell receptor (beta chain) is given with its context. What it recognizes is unknown. The identical CDR3 is also encoded by other nucleotide sequences in the sample. Profiling relied on immunoSEQ multiplex PCR, and the TCRdb table lists in-frame clones only, not all of them. The table shows 200,000 or so clones, with 70% to 85% occurring only once. This sample is drawn from a study of cytomegalovirus exposure and HLA in healthy donors. Study information: Later, an analysis reported that the 110 or so validation repertoires had used the same platform as the 666 first-cohort repertoires. Broader study findings: Reports described diagnosis of cytomegalovirus status by the classifier as highly specific and sensitive. It was about 150 TCR beta chains that were listed as cytomegalovirus-associated.

From germline, CDR1 is MNHEY and CDR2 SVGAGI. This CDR3 region has 13 residues. Between the trimmed V and J ends, which lost 2 bases and 7 bases, there was a span of 9 bases. The chain joins TRBV6-5 to TRBJ1-5; D is unresolved. This TCR came from a woman aged 25-40 years in good health and CMV-seropositive. Sequencing was performed on PBMCs. The DNA of the CDR3 is TGTGCCAGCAGTTACGGCGGAGGGCAGCCCCAGCATTTT. Residues: CASSYGGGQPQHF.